Below, 26 T cell receptor beta chains from the same sample are listed, as sequenced in a study of T-cell memory formation after mild COVID-19. Using its own MiXCR run on the 5' RACE reads, TCRdb lists one record per CDR3 protein. The table shows about 320,000 distinct CDR3 sequences, with 13% to 15% occurring only once. Sequencing was done on a sample of PBMCs or a T cell subset sorted from them (not recorded which). These receptors all stem from a man younger than 35 who had mild COVID-19 (a few samples of this study predate the infection). Cell type and time point are not known.

J is TRBJ2-7 and V is TRBV12-3 or TRBV12-4; TRBD2 matches 9 bases. V lost 6 bases to trimming and J lost 3 bases; unmatched junction nucleotides: 6. CDR3 length equals 14 residues. CDR3 in DNA: TGTGCCAGCAGAATTGCGGGGGGGCGCTACGAGCAGTACTTC. Encoded protein: CASRIAGGRYEQYF.

The table lists this clonotype with a few counts. V and J are TRBV10-3 and TRBJ1-1; unclear D gene. This CDR3 comprises 13 residues. Deletions cut 0 bases from V and 10 bases from J, with 12 bases between. CDR1 ENHRY and CDR2 SYGVKD come from the germline V gene. In DNA form, the CDR3 reads TGTGCCATCAGTGAGTCAGGTGCAGCGCGAGCTTTCTTT. Its protein product is CAISESGAARAFF.

The V call is TRBV20-1, the J call TRBJ1-5; maybe TRBD1 (5 bases). Germline V lookup: CDR1 DFQATT, CDR2 SNEGSKA (reference sequence). The V end was cut by 2 bases, the J end by 6 bases, with 14 bases between. The CDR3 is made up of 14 amino acids. The CDR3 here is CSARIGAAGQPQHF. The CDR3 nucleotides read TGCAGTGCTAGAATAGGGGCAGCCGGTCAGCCCCAGCATTTT.

The gene calls are TRBV5-1 and TRBJ2-5; 12 bases line up with TRBD2. After removal of 5 bases from V and 5 bases from J, the junction contained 4 bases not matched to a gene. The CDR3 covers 14 residues. The germline V gene encodes CDR1 SGHRS and CDR2 YFSETQ. The CDR3 DNA is TGCGCCAGCAGTGGACTAGCGGGGACGGAGACCCAGTACTTC. It encodes CASSGLAGTETQYF.

This sequence joins TRBV28 and TRBJ2-2; D is unclear. The germline CDR1 and CDR2 sequences are MDHEN and SYDVKM. The CDR3 contains 15 residues. Trimming pared 5 bases from V and 3 bases from J, leaving 13 bases between. The CDR3 DNA sequence: TGTGCCAGCAGTGGGGTATGGCAGGACACCGGGGAGCTGTTTTTT. It specifies CASSGVWQDTGELFF.

The chain links TRBV29-1 to TRBJ1-2; possible D gene TRBD1, 5 bases. The CDR3 length is 13 residues. The germline V and J ends were trimmed by 4 bases and 4 bases, with 13 bases remaining between them. The germline gives CDR1 SQVTM, CDR2 ANQGSEA. The CDR3 protein is CSVGQGGLYGYTF. The CDR3 DNA sequence: TGCAGCGTTGGGCAGGGAGGGCTCTATGGCTACACCTTC.

A few counts support this clonotype. The gene calls are TRBV12-3 or TRBV12-4 and TRBJ1-1; D is uncertain. Trimming left V 5 bases short and J 6 bases short, with 16 bases between. This CDR3 region has 14 residues. The CDR3 DNA is TGTGCCAGCAGTCCCCTACTTGACCCGGCTGAAGCTTTCTTT. Protein product: CASSPLLDPAEAFF.

The table lists this clonotype with a few counts. The chain links TRBV4-2 to TRBJ2-3, with 12 bases that match TRBD2. Germline V gives CDR1 LGHNA, CDR2 YNFKEQ. CDR3 length: 13 residues. The ends lost 4 bases at V and 14 bases at J; junction bases unmatched: 7. CDR3 loop: CASSPSSGGALYF. The CDR3 DNA reads as TGTGCCAGCAGCCCGTCTAGCGGGGGGGCCCTGTATTTT.

This chain links TRBV29-1 with TRBJ1-1; 8 bases fit TRBD1. CDR3 length equals 13 residues. Germline-derived CDR1 and CDR2 are SQVTM and ANQGSEA. With 6 bases clipped from V and 9 bases from J, the junction kept 12 bases outside the gene matches. Written as DNA, the CDR3 is TGCAGCGTGCGAAGGCCAGGGGGCTATCAAGCTTTCTTT. Translation gives CSVRRPGGYQAFF.

CDR3 DNA: TGTGCCAGCAGCTTAGCTGGCGGAGGGGACTACGAGCAGTACTTC. Translating gives CASSLAGGGDYEQYF. The genes are TRBV13 and TRBJ2-7, with TRBD2 as a possible D gene (6 bases). In germline, CDR1 is PRHDT, CDR2 FYEKMQ (reference sequence). With 1 base removed from V and 3 bases from J, the gap between germline ends came to 13 bases. The CDR3 is made up of 15 amino acids.

This chain links TRBV7-8 with TRBJ2-7; D tentatively fits TRBD1 or TRBD2 (5 bases each). This CDR3 has 14 residues. The germline gives CDR1 SGHVS, CDR2 FQNEAQ. Trimming removed 5 bases from V and 0 bases from J, with 11 bases in between. The CDR3 here is CASSEWDGSYEQYF. The CDR3 region has the DNA TGTGCCAGCAGCGAGTGGGACGGCTCCTACGAGCAGTACTTC.

This clonotype was observed a handful of times. The CDR3 sequence is CSAFSGGAQPQHF. DNA for the CDR3: TGCAGTGCTTTTTCAGGGGGAGCTCAGCCCCAGCATTTT. The chain joins TRBV20-1 to TRBJ1-5, with TRBD1 matching 7 bases. V was pared by 5 bases and J by 6 bases, with 7 bases of the junction left unmatched. The CDR3 has 13 amino acids. Per germline, CDR1 DFQATT and CDR2 SNEGSKA (reference sequence).

This clonotype was picked up a small number of times. The chain links TRBV6-6 to TRBJ2-7, with D unresolved. CDR3 length equals 13 residues. Germline lookup yields CDR1 MNHNY and CDR2 SVGAGI (reference sequence). V dropped 0 bases and J dropped 5 bases, with 8 bases sitting between them. The CDR3 loop reads CASSYSKGHEQYV. CDR3 coding DNA: TGTGCCAGCAGTTACTCGAAAGGACACGAGCAGTACGTC.

The chain combines TRBV15 with TRBJ2-3, with 10 bases fitting TRBD1. CDR3 size: 16 residues. Germline V CDR1 and CDR2: LNHNV, YYDKDF (reference sequence). The J segment lost 4 bases and the V segment lost 0 bases, leaving 4 bases of the junction unmatched. CDR3 amino acids: CATSRERGQGADTQYF. In nucleotides, the CDR3 is TGTGCCACCAGCAGAGAGAGAGGACAGGGGGCAGATACGCAGTATTTT.

V gene TRBV5-1 combines with J gene TRBJ2-4; D perhaps matches TRBD2 (6 bases). Trimming pared 4 bases from V and 0 bases from J, leaving 14 bases between. CDR3 length: 16 amino acids. Per germline, CDR1 SGHRS and CDR2 YFSETQ. The CDR3: CASSQGRGLAKNIQYF. CDR3 bases: TGCGCCAGCAGCCAGGGCCGGGGACTAGCCAAAAACATTCAGTACTTC.

The chain recombines TRBV5-4 with TRBJ2-1; 8 nucleotides match TRBD2. Germline V lookup: CDR1 SGHNT, CDR2 YYREEE (reference sequence). The CDR3 is made up of 15 amino acids. With 6 bases clipped from V and 6 bases from J, the junction kept 11 bases outside the gene matches. CDR3: CASISGGPLGNEQFF. The CDR3 DNA is TGTGCCAGCATCAGCGGGGGCCCTCTAGGCAATGAGCAGTTCTTC.

This clonotype was seen more than once but under ten times. CDR3 residues: CASSFVRGGADTQYF. The CDR3 nucleotides are TGTGCCAGCAGCTTTGTTAGGGGGGGAGCAGATACGCAGTATTTT. This chain links TRBV7-2 with TRBJ2-3, with D possibly being TRBD2 (7 bases). The CDR3 totals 15 residues. V lost 3 bases and J lost 4, with 14 bases in between. Germline CDR1 and CDR2: SGHTA and FQGNSA. Full variable domain (rest looked up from reference TRBV7-2 and TRBJ2-3): GAGVSQSPSNKVTEKGKDVELRCDPISGHTALYWYRQSLGQGLEFLIYFQGNSAPDKSGLPSDRFSAERTGGSVSTLTIQRTQQEDSAVYLCASSFVRGGADTQYFGPGTRLTVL.

This rearrangement joins TRBV20-1 to TRBJ2-2, with D hard to call. Germline CDR1 is DFQATT and CDR2 is SNEGSKA (reference sequence). This CDR3 has 16 residues. Trimming pared 5 bases from V and 0 bases from J, leaving 16 bases between. The CDR3, as DNA: TGCAGTGCTCAAGACGTATCTAACGCGAACACCGGGGAGCTGTTTTTT. Its translation: CSAQDVSNANTGELFF.

Only a few counts were recorded for this clonotype. J is TRBJ1-4 and V is TRBV4-1; D perhaps matches TRBD1 (5 bases). V lost 1 base, J lost 8 bases, and 8 bases lay in between. The germline V gene encodes CDR1 MGHRA and CDR2 YSYEKL. This CDR3 contains 13 residues. CDR3 DNA: TGCGCCAGCAGCCAAGCCGGGGACGAAAAACTGTTTTTT. It codes for CASSQAGDEKLFF.

V usage is TRBV7-2 and J usage is TRBJ2-5, with D uncertain. The CDR3 contains 15 residues. Germline-derived CDR1 and CDR2 are SGHTA and FQGNSA. Trimming stripped 1 base from V and 2 bases from J, with 11 bases between. CDR3 sequence: CASSLVGLMQETQYF. The CDR3 nucleotides are TGTGCCAGCAGCTTAGTAGGGCTGATGCAAGAGACCCAGTACTTC.

The chain uses TRBV11-2 and TRBJ2-1, with 7 bases that match TRBD2. The germline CDR1 and CDR2 sequences are SGHAT and FQNNGV. The V segment lost 1 base and the J segment 6 bases; nucleotides outside the gene matches: 9. The CDR3 has 16 amino acids. CDR3 sequence reads: CASSLGWSGTTNEQFF. The CDR3 DNA reads TGTGCCAGCAGCTTAGGGTGGAGTGGGACTACCAATGAGCAGTTCTTC.

This clonotype has only a few counts. The chain combines TRBV13 with TRBJ2-4; 10 bases align to TRBD1. Per the germline V gene, CDR1 is PRHDT and CDR2 is FYEKMQ (reference sequence). Unmatched junction bases numbered 4, after V lost 2 bases and J lost 6 bases. The CDR3 has 15 residues. CDR3 coding DNA: TGTGCCAGCAGCTTACGTTGGGACAGGGGAAACATTCAGTACTTC. This sequence encodes CASSLRWDRGNIQYF.

This clonotype was counted only a few times. This chain's CDR3 is CASSRNRGQRINQPQHF. In DNA, the CDR3 is TGTGCCAGTAGCAGGAACAGGGGGCAAAGGATCAATCAGCCCCAGCATTTT. The chain employs TRBV19 and TRBJ1-5, with 9 nucleotides matching TRBD1. The CDR3 runs to 17 residues. Germline V CDR1 and CDR2: LNHDA, SQIVND (reference sequence). V lost 6 bases to trimming and J lost 3 bases; unmatched junction nucleotides: 12.

This clonotype occurred a few times. The J gene is TRBJ2-7, the V gene TRBV5-5; D gene uncertain. The length of the CDR3 is 14 residues. CDR1 is SGHKS, CDR2 YYEKEE, per germline (reference sequence). The V end was cut by 2 bases, the J end by 1 base, with 10 bases between. Written as DNA, the CDR3 is TGTGCCAGCAGCTTACGCGCAGAATCCTACGAGCAGTACTTC. Amino acid sequence: CASSLRAESYEQYF.

This chain links TRBV6-4 with TRBJ2-7; the D is unclear. The germline gives CDR1 MRHNA, CDR2 SNTAGT. The CDR3 spans 16 residues. V lost 2 bases and J 0 bases, leaving 14 bases between the germline ends. The CDR3 sequence is CASSDPSPRNSYEQYV. The CDR3 region has the DNA TGTGCCAGCAGTGACCCGAGTCCGAGAAACTCCTACGAGCAGTACGTC.

The chain carries TRBV6-2 or TRBV6-3 and TRBJ2-3, with 8 bases fitting TRBD2. Germline CDR1 is MNHEY and CDR2 is SVGEGT. J gave up 2 bases and V 7 bases, and 8 bases lay outside the gene matches. This CDR3 region has 15 residues. The CDR3 protein is CASTTSGHNTDTQYF. CDR3 nucleotide sequence: TGTGCCAGCACTACTAGCGGACATAACACAGATACGCAGTATTTT.